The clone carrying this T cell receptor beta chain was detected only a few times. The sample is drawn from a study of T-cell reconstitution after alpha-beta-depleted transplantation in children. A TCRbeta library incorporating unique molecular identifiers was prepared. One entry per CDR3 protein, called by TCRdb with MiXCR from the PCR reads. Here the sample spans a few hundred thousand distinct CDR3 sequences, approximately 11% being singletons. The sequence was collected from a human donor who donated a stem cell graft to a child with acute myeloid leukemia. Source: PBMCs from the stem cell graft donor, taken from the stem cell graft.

CDR3 coding DNA: TGTGCCAGCAGCGACGGACTATTCCAAACCAGGGAGCTGTTTTTT. Its protein is CASSDGLFQTRELFF. V usage is TRBV7-9 and J usage is TRBJ2-2; possibly TRBD2 for D (6 bases). Trimming cost V 5 bases and J 9 bases, with 19 bases left between them. The CDR3 is 15 amino acids. Germline V CDR1 and CDR2: SEHNR, FQNEAQ (reference sequence).